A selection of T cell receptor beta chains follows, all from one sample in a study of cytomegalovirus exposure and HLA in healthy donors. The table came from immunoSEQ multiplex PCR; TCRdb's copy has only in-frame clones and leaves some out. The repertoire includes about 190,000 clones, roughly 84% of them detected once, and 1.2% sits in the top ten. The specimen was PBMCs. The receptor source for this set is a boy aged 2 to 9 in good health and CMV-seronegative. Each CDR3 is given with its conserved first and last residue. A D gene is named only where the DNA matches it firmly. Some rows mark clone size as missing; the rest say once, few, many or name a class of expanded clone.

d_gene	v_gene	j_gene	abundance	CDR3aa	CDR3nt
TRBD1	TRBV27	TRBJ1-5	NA	CASRRTGTNQPQHF	TGTGCCAGCAGAAGGACAGGGACAAATCAGCCCCAGCATTTT
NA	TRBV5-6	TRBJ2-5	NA	CASSLGGTGGSSQETQYF	TGTGCCAGCAGCTTAGGGGGGACGGGGGGCTCTTCACAAGAGACCCAGTACTTC
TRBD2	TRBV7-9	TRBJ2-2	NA	CASSAGGQAGELFF	TGTGCCAGCAGCGCGGGGGGGCAGGCCGGGGAGCTGTTTTTT
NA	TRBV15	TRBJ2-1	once	CATSRDVGRPDNEQFF	TGTGCCACCAGCAGAGATGTTGGCAGGCCAGACAATGAGCAGTTCTTC
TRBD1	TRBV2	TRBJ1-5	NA	CASSDRGGESNQPQHF	TGTGCCAGCAGTGATCGAGGGGGCGAAAGCAATCAGCCCCAGCATTTT
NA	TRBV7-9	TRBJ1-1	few	CASSRVNTEAFF	TGTGCCAGCAGTCGCGTGAACACTGAAGCTTTCTTT
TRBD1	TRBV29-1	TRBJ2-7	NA	CSVEIFVAQGAYEQYF	TGCAGCGTTGAGATCTTTGTGGCACAGGGGGCCTACGAGCAGTACTTC
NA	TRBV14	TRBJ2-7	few	CASSQEGGTNYEQYF	TGTGCCAGCAGCCAAGAAGGGGGGACTAACTACGAGCAGTACTTC
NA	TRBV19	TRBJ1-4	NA	CASSISQEATNEKLFF	TGTGCCAGTAGTATAAGCCAGGAGGCTACTAATGAAAAACTGTTTTTT
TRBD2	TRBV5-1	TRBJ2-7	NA	CASGESSGSYEQYF	TGCGCCAGCGGAGAGTCTAGCGGTTCCTACGAGCAGTACTTC
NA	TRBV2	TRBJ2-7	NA	CASSEQGSSYEQYF	TGTGCCAGCAGTGAGCAGGGGAGCTCCTACGAGCAGTACTTC
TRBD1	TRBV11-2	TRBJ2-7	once	CASSWGTGGTYEQYF	TGTGCCAGCAGCTGGGGGACAGGGGGAACCTACGAGCAGTACTTC
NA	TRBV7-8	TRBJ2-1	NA	CASRPTRANNEQFF	TGTGCCAGCAGACCAACTCGAGCTAACAATGAGCAGTTCTTC
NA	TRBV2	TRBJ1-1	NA	CASSEAGDLKTEAFF	TGTGCCAGCAGTGAGGCAGGGGACCTGAAGACTGAAGCTTTCTTT
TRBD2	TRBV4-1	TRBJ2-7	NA	CASSDTSGSYEQYF	TGCGCCAGCAGCGATACTAGCGGGAGCTACGAGCAGTACTTC
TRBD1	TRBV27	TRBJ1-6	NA	CASIRDRGNNSPLHF	TGTGCCAGCATCCGGGACAGGGGTAATAATTCACCCCTCCACTTT
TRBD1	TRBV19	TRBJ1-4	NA	CASTNAVDRAEPANEKLFF	TGTGCCAGTACTAACGCGGTCGACAGGGCAGAACCAGCTAATGAAAAACTGTTTTTT
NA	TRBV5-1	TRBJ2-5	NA	CASSSWGEETQYF	TGCGCCAGCAGCTCCTGGGGCGAAGAGACCCAGTACTTC
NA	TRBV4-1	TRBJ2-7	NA	CASSQEFGAPAYEQYF	TGCGCCAGCAGCCAAGAATTTGGAGCACCCGCCTACGAGCAGTACTTC
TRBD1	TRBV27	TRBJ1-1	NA	CASIDRGPGTEAFF	TGTGCCAGCATAGACAGGGGGCCGGGCACTGAAGCTTTCTTT
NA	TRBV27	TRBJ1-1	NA	CASRPQGYSEAFF	TGTGCCAGCAGACCCCAGGGGTACAGTGAAGCTTTCTTT
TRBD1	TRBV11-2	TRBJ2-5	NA	CASSDRPDREQETQYF	TGTGCCAGCAGCGACCGACCCGACAGGGAACAAGAGACCCAGTACTTC
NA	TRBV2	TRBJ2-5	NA	CASSEKGASQETQYF	TGTGCCAGCAGTGAAAAAGGGGCCTCACAAGAGACCCAGTACTTC
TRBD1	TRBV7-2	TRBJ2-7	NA	CASSWTGVREQYF	TGTGCCAGCAGCTGGACAGGGGTGAGGGAGCAGTACTTC
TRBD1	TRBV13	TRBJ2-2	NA	CASSLASPGQGCAGELFF	TGTGCCAGCAGCTTAGCTTCTCCGGGACAGGGCTGTGCCGGGGAGCTGTTTTTT
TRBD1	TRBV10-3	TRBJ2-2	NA	CAISADSGRGQGELFF	TGTGCCATCAGTGCGGACAGCGGCAGGGGGCAGGGGGAGCTGTTTTTT
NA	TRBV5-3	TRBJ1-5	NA	CARSFPAGQFNGNQPQHF	TGTGCCAGAAGCTTCCCAGCAGGGCAATTTAATGGCAATCAGCCCCAGCATTTT
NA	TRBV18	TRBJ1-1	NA	CASSIKGGETEAFF	TGTGCCAGCTCCATTAAGGGAGGAGAAACTGAAGCTTTCTTT
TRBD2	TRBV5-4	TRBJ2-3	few	CASSLRNPGLAGWDTQYF	TGTGCCAGCAGCTTACGGAATCCGGGACTAGCGGGATGGGATACGCAGTATTTT
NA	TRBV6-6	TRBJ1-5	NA	CAGGEVEYQPQHF	TGTGCCGGCGGGGAGGTGGAATATCAGCCCCAGCATTTT
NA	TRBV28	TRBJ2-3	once	CASSFGLPTDTQYF	TGTGCCAGCAGTTTTGGACTACCCACAGATACGCAGTATTTT
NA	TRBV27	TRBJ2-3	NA	CASSRREWDTQYF	TGTGCCAGCAGTAGGAGGGAGTGGGATACGCAGTATTTT
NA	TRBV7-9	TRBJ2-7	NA	CASSPTSTSAVYEQYF	TGTGCCAGCAGCCCCACGAGCACCTCAGCGGTCTACGAGCAGTACTTC
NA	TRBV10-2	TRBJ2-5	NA	CASMVTLGVETQYF	TGCGCCAGCATGGTGACACTAGGAGTCGAGACCCAGTACTTC
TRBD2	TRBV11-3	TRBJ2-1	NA	CASSLGLAGVYNEQFF	TGTGCCAGCAGCCTCGGACTAGCGGGAGTCTACAATGAGCAGTTCTTC
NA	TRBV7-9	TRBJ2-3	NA	CASSFRDTTDTQYF	TGTGCCAGCAGCTTTAGGGACACCACAGATACGCAGTATTTT
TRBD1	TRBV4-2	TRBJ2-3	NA	CASSQEKNRGRPDTQYF	TGTGCCAGCAGCCAAGAAAAAAACAGGGGGCGCCCAGATACGCAGTATTTT
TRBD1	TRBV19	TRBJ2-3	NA	CASRDPGQTDTQYF	TGTGCCAGTAGAGACCCGGGACAGACAGATACGCAGTATTTT
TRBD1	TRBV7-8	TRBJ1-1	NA	CASSHRGRETEAFF	TGTGCCAGCAGCCACAGGGGGAGGGAAACTGAAGCTTTCTTT
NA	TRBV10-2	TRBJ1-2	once	CASSPDRYYGYTF	TGCGCCAGCAGTCCCGACAGGTACTATGGCTACACCTTC
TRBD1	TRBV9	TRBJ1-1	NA	CASSPKGALDTEAFF	TGTGCCAGCAGCCCTAAGGGGGCACTGGACACTGAAGCTTTCTTT
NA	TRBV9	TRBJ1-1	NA	CASSASAGRGGTEAFF	TGTGCCAGCAGCGCTTCCGCCGGGAGGGGGGGCACTGAAGCTTTCTTT
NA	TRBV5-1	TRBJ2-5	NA	CASSLELARETQYF	TGCGCCAGCAGCTTGGAACTAGCTAGAGAGACCCAGTACTTC
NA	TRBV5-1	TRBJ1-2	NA	CASSLEGVRPFDGYTF	TGCGCCAGCAGCTTGGAGGGGGTCAGACCATTTGATGGCTACACCTTC
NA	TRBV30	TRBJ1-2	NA	CAWSVPGEGYGYTF	TGTGCCTGGAGTGTCCCCGGGGAAGGGTATGGCTACACCTTC
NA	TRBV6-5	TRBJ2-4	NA	CASSPHLDSLNIQYF	TGTGCCAGCAGTCCCCACTTGGACAGTCTAAACATTCAGTACTTC
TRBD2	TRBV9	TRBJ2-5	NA	CASSGGLAGGEIGTQYF	TGTGCCAGCAGCGGCGGACTAGCGGGAGGGGAAATCGGGACCCAGTACTTC
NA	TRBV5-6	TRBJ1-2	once	CASSLPAVLYGYTF	TGTGCCAGCAGCCTCCCCGCGGTTCTCTACGGCTACACCTTC
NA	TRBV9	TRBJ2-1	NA	CASSVVPGRNEQFF	TGTGCCAGCAGCGTAGTTCCAGGGCGGAATGAGCAGTTCTTC
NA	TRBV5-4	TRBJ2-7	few	CASSFGSNYEQYF	TGTGCCAGCAGCTTCGGGAGTAACTACGAGCAGTACTTC
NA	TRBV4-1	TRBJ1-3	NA	CASSQDDRQLSGNTIYF	TGCGCCAGCAGCCAAGATGACAGGCAACTGTCTGGAAACACCATATATTTT
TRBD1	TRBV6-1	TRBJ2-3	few	CASSWDRYTDTQYF	TGTGCCAGCAGTTGGGACAGATACACAGATACGCAGTATTTT
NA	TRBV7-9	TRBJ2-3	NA	CASSGSGPGTDTQYF	TGTGCCAGCAGCGGGTCAGGGCCTGGCACAGATACGCAGTATTTT
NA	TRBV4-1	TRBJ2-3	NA	CASSHLRGLTQYF	TGCGCCAGCAGCCATTTGCGAGGGCTAACGCAGTATTTT
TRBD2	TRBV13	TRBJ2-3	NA	CASSSRTSMGDTQYF	TGTGCCAGCAGCTCCCGGACTAGCATGGGAGATACGCAGTATTTT